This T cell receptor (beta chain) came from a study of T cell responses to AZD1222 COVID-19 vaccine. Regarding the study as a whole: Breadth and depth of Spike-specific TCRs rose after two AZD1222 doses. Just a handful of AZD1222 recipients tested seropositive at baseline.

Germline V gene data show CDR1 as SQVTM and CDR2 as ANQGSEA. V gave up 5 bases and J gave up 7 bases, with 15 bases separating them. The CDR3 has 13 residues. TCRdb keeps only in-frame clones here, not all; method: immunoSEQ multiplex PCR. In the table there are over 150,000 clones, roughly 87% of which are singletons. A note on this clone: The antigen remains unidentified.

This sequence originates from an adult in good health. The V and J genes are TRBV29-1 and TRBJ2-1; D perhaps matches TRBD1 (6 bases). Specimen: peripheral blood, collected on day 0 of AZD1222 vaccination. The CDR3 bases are TGCAGCGTTCAGGGGCAGGGTTTGAATGAGCAGTTCTTC. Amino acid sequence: CSVQGQGLNEQFF.